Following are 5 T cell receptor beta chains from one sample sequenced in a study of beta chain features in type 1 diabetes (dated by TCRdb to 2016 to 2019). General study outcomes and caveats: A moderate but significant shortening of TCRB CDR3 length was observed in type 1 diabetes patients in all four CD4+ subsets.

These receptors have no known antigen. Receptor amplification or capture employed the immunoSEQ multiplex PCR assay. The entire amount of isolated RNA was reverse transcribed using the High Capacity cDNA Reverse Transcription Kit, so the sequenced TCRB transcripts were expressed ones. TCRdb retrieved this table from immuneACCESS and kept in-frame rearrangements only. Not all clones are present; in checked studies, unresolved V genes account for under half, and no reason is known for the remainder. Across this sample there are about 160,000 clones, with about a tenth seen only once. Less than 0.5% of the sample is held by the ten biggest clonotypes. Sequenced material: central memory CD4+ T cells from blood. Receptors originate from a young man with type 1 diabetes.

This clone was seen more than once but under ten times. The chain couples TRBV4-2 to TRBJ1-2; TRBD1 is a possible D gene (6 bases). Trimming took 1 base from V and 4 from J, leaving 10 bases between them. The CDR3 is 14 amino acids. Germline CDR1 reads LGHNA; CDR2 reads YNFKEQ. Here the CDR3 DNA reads TGTGCCAGCAGCCAAGGAAACAGGGCCTATGGCTACACCTTC. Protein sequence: CASSQGNRAYGYTF.

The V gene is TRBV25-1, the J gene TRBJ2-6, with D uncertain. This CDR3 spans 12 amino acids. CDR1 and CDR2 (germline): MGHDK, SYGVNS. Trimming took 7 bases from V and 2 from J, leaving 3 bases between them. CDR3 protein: CASTTGANVLTF. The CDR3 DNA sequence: TGTGCCAGCACTACTGGGGCCAACGTCCTGACTTTC. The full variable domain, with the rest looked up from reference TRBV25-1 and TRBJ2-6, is EADIYQTPRYLVIGTGKKITLECSQTMGHDKMYWYQQDPGMELHLIHYSYGVNSTEKGDLSSESTVSRIRTEHFPLTLESARPSHTSQYLCASTTGANVLTFGAGSRLTVL.

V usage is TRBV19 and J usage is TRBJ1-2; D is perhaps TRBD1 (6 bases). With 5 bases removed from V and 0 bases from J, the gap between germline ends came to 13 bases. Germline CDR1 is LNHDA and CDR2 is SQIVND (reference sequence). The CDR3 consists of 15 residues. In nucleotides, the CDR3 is TGTGCCAGTAGTCCCCAAGGGGGAGCTAACTATGGCTACACCTTC. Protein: CASSPQGGANYGYTF.

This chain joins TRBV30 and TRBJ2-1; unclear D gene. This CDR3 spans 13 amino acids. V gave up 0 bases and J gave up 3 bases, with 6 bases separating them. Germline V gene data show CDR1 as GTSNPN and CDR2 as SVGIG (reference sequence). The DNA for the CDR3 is TGTGCCTGGAGTGTACAGAGCTACAATGAGCAGTTCTTC. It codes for CAWSVQSYNEQFF.

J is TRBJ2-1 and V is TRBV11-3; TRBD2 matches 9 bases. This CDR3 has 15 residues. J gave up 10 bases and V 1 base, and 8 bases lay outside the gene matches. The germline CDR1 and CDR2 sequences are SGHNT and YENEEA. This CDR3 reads CASSLGLAGELEQFF. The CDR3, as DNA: TGTGCCAGCAGCTTAGGGTTAGCGGGAGAATTAGAGCAGTTCTTC.